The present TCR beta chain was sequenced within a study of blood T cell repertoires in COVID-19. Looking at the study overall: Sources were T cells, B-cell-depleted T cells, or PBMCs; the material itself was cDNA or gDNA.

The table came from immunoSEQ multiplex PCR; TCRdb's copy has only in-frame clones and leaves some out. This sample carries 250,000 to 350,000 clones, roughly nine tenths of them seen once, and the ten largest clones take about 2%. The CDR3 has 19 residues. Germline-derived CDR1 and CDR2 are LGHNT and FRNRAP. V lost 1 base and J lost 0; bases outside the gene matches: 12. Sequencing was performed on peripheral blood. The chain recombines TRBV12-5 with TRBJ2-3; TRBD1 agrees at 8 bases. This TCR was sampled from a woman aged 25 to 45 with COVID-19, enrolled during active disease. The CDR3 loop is CASGLAAKLGQASTDTQYF. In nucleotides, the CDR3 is TGTGCTAGTGGTTTGGCCGCAAAGTTGGGACAGGCGAGCACAGATACGCAGTATTTT.